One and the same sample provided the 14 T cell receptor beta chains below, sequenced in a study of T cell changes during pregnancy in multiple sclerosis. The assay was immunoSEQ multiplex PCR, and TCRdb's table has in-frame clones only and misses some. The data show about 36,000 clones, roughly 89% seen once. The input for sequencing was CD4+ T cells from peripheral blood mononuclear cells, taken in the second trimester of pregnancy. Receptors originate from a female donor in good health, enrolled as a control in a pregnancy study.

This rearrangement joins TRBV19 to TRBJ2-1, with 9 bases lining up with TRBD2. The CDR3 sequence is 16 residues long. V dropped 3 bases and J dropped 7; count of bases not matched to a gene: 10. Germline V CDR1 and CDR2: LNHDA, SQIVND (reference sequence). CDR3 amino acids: CASSINWRGGRNEQFF. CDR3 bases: TGTGCCAGTAGTATTAATTGGCGGGGGGGCCGAAATGAGCAGTTCTTC.

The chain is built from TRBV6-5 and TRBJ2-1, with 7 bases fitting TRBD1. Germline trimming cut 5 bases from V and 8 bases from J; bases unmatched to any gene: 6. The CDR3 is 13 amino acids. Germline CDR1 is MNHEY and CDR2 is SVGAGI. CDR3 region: CASSKTGFDEQFF. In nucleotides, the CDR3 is TGTGCCAGCAGTAAGACAGGGTTCGATGAGCAGTTCTTC.

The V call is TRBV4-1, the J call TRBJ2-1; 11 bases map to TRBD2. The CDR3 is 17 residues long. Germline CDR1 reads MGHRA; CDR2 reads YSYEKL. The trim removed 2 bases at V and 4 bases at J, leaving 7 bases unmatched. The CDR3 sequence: CASSQLPGTSGYNEQFF. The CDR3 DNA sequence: TGCGCCAGCAGCCAACTTCCCGGGACTAGCGGATACAATGAGCAGTTCTTC.

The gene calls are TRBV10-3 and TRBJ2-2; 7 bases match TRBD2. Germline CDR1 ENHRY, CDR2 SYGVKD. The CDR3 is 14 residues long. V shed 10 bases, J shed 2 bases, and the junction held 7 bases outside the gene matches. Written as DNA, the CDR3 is TGTGCCAGTATAGCGGGTGCAAACACCGGGGAGCTGTTTTTT. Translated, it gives CASIAGANTGELFF.

CDR3 residues: CASSPASTAGNTEAFF. CDR3 coding DNA: TGTGCCAGCAGTCCCGCTTCGACAGCGGGGAACACTGAAGCTTTCTTT. The rearrangement joins TRBV7-9 to TRBJ1-1, with a possible D match to TRBD1 (5 bases). Germline lookup yields CDR1 SEHNR and CDR2 FQNEAQ (reference sequence). This CDR3 spans 16 amino acids. Trimming removed 6 bases from V and 1 base from J, with 18 bases in between.

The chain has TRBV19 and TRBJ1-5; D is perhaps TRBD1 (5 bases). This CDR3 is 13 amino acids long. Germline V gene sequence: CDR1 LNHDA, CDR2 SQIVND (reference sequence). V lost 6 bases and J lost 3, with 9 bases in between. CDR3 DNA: TGTGCCAGTAGCCAGGGATTCAATCAGCCCCAGCATTTT. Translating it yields CASSQGFNQPQHF.

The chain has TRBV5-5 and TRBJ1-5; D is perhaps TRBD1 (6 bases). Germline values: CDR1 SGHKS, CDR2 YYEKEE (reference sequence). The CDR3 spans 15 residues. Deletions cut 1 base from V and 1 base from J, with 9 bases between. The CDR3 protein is CASSLTGTSNQPQHF. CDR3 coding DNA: TGTGCCAGCAGCTTGACAGGGACAAGCAATCAGCCCCAGCATTTT.

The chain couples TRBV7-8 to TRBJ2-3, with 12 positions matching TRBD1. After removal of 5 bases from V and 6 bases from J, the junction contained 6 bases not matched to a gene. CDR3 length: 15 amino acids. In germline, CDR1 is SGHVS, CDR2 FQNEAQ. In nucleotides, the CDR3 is TGTGCCAGCAGCCTGGGGACAGGGGGCTTTGATACGCAGTATTTT. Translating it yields CASSLGTGGFDTQYF.

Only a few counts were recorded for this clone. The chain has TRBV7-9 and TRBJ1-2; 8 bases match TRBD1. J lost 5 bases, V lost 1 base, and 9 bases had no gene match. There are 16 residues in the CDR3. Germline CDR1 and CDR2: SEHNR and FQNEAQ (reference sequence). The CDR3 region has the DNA TGTGCCAGCAGCTTAGGCCGGGACAGGCCCGCTTATGGCTACACCTTC. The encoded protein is CASSLGRDRPAYGYTF.

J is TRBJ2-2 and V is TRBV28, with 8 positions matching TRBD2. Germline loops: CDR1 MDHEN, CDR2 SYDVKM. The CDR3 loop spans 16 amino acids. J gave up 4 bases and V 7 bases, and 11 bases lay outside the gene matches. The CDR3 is CASTQAGGRGTGELFF. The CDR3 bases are TGTGCCAGCACCCAGGCGGGGGGAAGGGGCACCGGGGAGCTGTTTTTT.

The CDR3 coding sequence is TGTGCCAGTAGCGCCCAGGTTGGGTTGAACACTGAAGCTTTCTTT. Translated: CASSAQVGLNTEAFF. V usage is TRBV19 and J usage is TRBJ1-1; D gene ambiguous. The CDR3 runs 15 residues. Trimming pared 6 bases from V and 0 bases from J, leaving 14 bases between. Germline V CDR1 and CDR2: LNHDA, SQIVND (reference sequence).

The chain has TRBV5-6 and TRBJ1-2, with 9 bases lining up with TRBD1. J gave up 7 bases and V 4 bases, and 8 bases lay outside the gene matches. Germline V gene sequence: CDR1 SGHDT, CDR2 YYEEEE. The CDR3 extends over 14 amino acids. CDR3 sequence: CASSGRDRAGGYTF. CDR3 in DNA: TGTGCCAGCAGCGGCCGGGACAGGGCCGGTGGCTACACCTTC.

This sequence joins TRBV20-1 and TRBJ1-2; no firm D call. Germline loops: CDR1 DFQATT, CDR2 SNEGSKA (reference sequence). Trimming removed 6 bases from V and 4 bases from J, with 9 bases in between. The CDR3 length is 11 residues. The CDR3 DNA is TGCAGTGCGCTTACAGTCTATGGCTACACCTTC. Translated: CSALTVYGYTF.

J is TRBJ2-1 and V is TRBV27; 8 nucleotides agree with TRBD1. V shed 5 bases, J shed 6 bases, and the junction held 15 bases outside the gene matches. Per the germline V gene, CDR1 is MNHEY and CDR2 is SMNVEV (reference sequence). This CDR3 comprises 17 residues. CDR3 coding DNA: TGTGCCAGCAGTCCCAGAAGGGACAGGCCCACCCTCAATGAGCAGTTCTTC. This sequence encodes CASSPRRDRPTLNEQFF.